Following are 32 T cell receptor beta chains from one sample sequenced in a study of blood T cell repertoires in COVID-19. Profiling relied on immunoSEQ multiplex PCR, and the TCRdb table lists in-frame clones only, not all of them. The sample has 150,000 to 200,000 clones; around 80% are singletons. Source material: peripheral blood. These receptors originate from a man aged 60 to 69 with acute or convalescent COVID-19.

The V call is TRBV5-1, the J call TRBJ2-5; D might be TRBD1 (7 bases). V was trimmed by 2 bases and J by 0 bases, leaving 17 bases between them. The CDR3 runs to 17 residues. The V gene's germline CDR1 is SGHRS and CDR2 YFSETQ. The CDR3 nucleotides are TGCGCCAGCAGCTTAAATGGAGGGGGCCAGTACCAAGAGACCCAGTACTTC. This codes for CASSLNGGGQYQETQYF.

This clone was observed a single time. This chain uses TRBV6-5 with TRBJ1-2, with a possible D match to TRBD1 (6 bases). Germline V gene sequence: CDR1 MNHEY, CDR2 SVGAGI. The CDR3 is 14 residues long. The V end lost 0 bases, the J end lost 7 bases, and 12 bases lay between the germline ends. The CDR3 is CASSYSGGAGGYTF. The CDR3 DNA reads as TGTGCCAGCAGTTACTCTGGGGGGGCTGGTGGCTACACCTTC.

A few counts support this clone. CDR3 loop: CASSSGDRSSYNEQFF. The CDR3 region has the DNA TGTGCCAGCAGCTCAGGGGACAGAAGCTCCTACAATGAGCAGTTCTTC. The V gene is TRBV7-8, the J gene TRBJ2-1, with 7 bases identical to TRBD1. The CDR3 extends over 16 amino acids. Per the germline V gene, CDR1 is SGHVS and CDR2 is FQNEAQ. J gave up 0 bases and V 4 bases, and 6 bases lay outside the gene matches.

The CDR3 region has the DNA TGTGCCAGCAGCCAGCGTGGGGGACTTGGAAACACCATATATTTT. This gives the protein CASSQRGGLGNTIYF. The V call is TRBV3-1 (or the pseudogene TRBV3-2), the J call TRBJ1-3; possibly TRBD1 for D (5 bases). CDR3 length: 15 residues. V was cut by 3 bases and J by 3 bases, with 12 bases left in between. Germline CDR1 is LGHDT and CDR2 is YNNKEL (reference sequence).

This chain joins TRBV24-1 and TRBJ2-1, with a tentative D call TRBD2 (6 bases). CDR3 length equals 15 residues. The germline CDR1 and CDR2 sequences are KGHDR and SFDVKD. The ends were cut back, 5 bases at V and 3 bases at J, with 13 bases in the middle. CDR3 amino acids: CATSGGVRFYNEQFF. CDR3 sequence (DNA): TGTGCCACCAGTGGGGGGGTAAGGTTCTACAATGAGCAGTTCTTC.

The chain employs TRBV2 and TRBJ2-3; D is undetermined. This CDR3 is built from 12 residues. The germline V gene has CDR1 SNHLY and CDR2 FYNNEI. Trimming left V 5 bases short and J 7 bases short, with 10 bases between. The CDR3 nucleotides are TGTGCCAGCAGTCGTTACTTGAATACGCAGTATTTT. Amino acids: CASSRYLNTQYF.

V and J are TRBV2 and TRBJ1-5; unclear D gene. V gave up 5 bases and J gave up 2 bases, with 10 bases separating them. The CDR3 totals 14 residues. CDR1 and CDR2 from the germline V gene are SNHLY and FYNNEI. In nucleotides, the CDR3 is TGTGCCAGCAGTCCACAGATAGGCAATCAGCCCCAGCATTTT. Translated: CASSPQIGNQPQHF.

The table lists this clone with many counts. The chain couples TRBV19 to TRBJ2-7; a possible D gene is TRBD1 (5 bases). The CDR3 runs to 13 residues. The V gene's germline CDR1 is LNHDA and CDR2 SQIVND (reference sequence). Trimming removed 2 bases from V and 2 bases from J, with 7 bases in between. CDR3 in amino acids: CASSIRQTYEQYF. As DNA, the CDR3 is TGTGCCAGTAGTATAAGACAGACCTACGAGCAGTACTTC. Full variable domain (missing parts from reference TRBV19 and TRBJ2-7): DGGITQSPKYLFRKEGQNVTLSCEQNLNHDAMYWYRQDPGQGLRLIYYSQIVNDFQKGDIAEGYSVSREKKESFPLTVTSAQKNPTAFYLCASSIRQTYEQYFGPGTRLTVT.

This clone was seen only a few times. The genes are TRBV6-5 and TRBJ1-4, with 7 positions matching TRBD1. The germline CDR1 and CDR2 sequences are MNHEY and SVGAGI. The CDR3 spans 14 residues. The J segment lost 3 bases and the V segment lost 7 bases, leaving 5 bases of the junction unmatched. This chain's CDR3 is CASTDQGANEKLFF. The CDR3 coding sequence is TGTGCCAGCACCGATCAGGGGGCTAATGAAAAACTGTTTTTT.

The chain carries TRBV5-1 and TRBJ2-2; D possibly corresponds to TRBD1 (6 bases). The CDR3 length is 15 residues. From germline, CDR1 is SGHRS and CDR2 YFSETQ. The ends were cut back, 7 bases at V and 1 base at J, with 14 bases in the middle. The CDR3, as DNA: TGCGCCAGCCTTAGGGACACCGTGAACACCGGGGAGCTGTTTTTT. This encodes CASLRDTVNTGELFF.

The chain has TRBV10-3 and TRBJ2-1; 7 bases line up with TRBD2. CDR1 and CDR2 (germline): ENHRY, SYGVKD. Germline trimming cut 6 bases from V and 5 bases from J; bases unmatched to any gene: 7. This CDR3 region has 14 residues. This CDR3 is CAISSGATHNEQFF. In DNA form, the CDR3 reads TGTGCCATCAGCAGCGGGGCCACCCACAATGAGCAGTTCTTC.

The chain has TRBV6-2 or TRBV6-3 and TRBJ2-7, with D possibly being TRBD1 (6 bases). The CDR3 is 15 residues long. Germline V gives CDR1 MNHEY, CDR2 SVGEGT. V was clipped by 5 bases and J by 6 bases, with 20 bases between them. The CDR3 bases are TGTGCCAGCAGTCCACACAGGGAAGGTACGGGCGAGCAGTACTTC. As protein: CASSPHREGTGEQYF.

The J gene is TRBJ2-2, the V gene TRBV11-2, with 7 bases fitting TRBD1. J lost 1 base, V lost 3 bases, and 2 bases had no gene match. Germline values: CDR1 SGHAT, CDR2 FQNNGV. The CDR3 length is 15 residues. CDR3: CASSFDRENTGELFF. CDR3 DNA: TGTGCCAGCAGCTTTGACAGGGAGAACACCGGGGAGCTGTTTTTT.

The chain combines TRBV5-1 with TRBJ2-7; a possible D gene is TRBD1 (5 bases). In germline, CDR1 is SGHRS, CDR2 YFSETQ. The V end was cut by 0 bases, the J end by 3 bases, with 10 bases between. This CDR3 has 14 residues. This chain's CDR3 is CASSLVTASYEQYF. Written as DNA, the CDR3 is TGCGCCAGCAGCTTGGTGACAGCAAGCTACGAGCAGTACTTC.

This clone was observed a handful of times. The chain combines TRBV24-1 with TRBJ2-2, with TRBD2 as a possible D gene (6 bases). Trimming removed 9 bases at V and 6 bases at J, with 19 bases between. CDR1 is KGHDR and CDR2 is SFDVKD in the germline V gene. This CDR3 comprises 15 residues. CDR3 in amino acids: CATSTGLGVPGELFF. CDR3 DNA sequence: TGTGCCACCTCCACGGGACTGGGGGTTCCCGGGGAGCTGTTTTTT.

The chain has TRBV10-3 and TRBJ2-5; 7 bases align to TRBD1. The V gene's germline CDR1 is ENHRY and CDR2 SYGVKD. J gave up 3 bases and V 10 bases, and 14 bases lay outside the gene matches. The CDR3 sequence is 15 residues long. The CDR3 region is CATLIRDSREETQYF. The CDR3 DNA reads TGTGCCACCCTAATTAGGGACAGCAGAGAAGAGACCCAGTACTTC.

The J gene is TRBJ1-2, the V gene TRBV28; 7 bases fit TRBD1. J gave up 2 bases and V 3 bases, and 9 bases lay outside the gene matches. The germline gives CDR1 MDHEN, CDR2 SYDVKM. This CDR3 has 16 residues. The CDR3: CASSFGRDSLNYGYTF. Written as DNA, the CDR3 is TGTGCCAGCAGTTTCGGAAGGGACAGCCTAAACTATGGCTACACCTTC.

This clone was counted between two and nine times. V and J are TRBV7-2 and TRBJ1-5, with D possibly matching TRBD1 (6 bases). The V end lost 1 base, the J end lost 6 bases, and 10 bases lay between the germline ends. In germline, CDR1 is SGHTA, CDR2 FQGNSA. The CDR3 has 14 amino acids. The CDR3 loop reads CASSLEPGAQPQHF. Written as DNA, the CDR3 is TGTGCCAGCAGCTTAGAGCCAGGGGCTCAGCCCCAGCATTTT.

This clone has a handful of counts. Within the sample, other DNA sequences also encode this same CDR3. The chain has TRBV6-6 and TRBJ2-5; TRBD1 might be the D (6 bases). This CDR3 has 15 residues. The germline V and J ends were trimmed by 0 bases and 4 bases, with 12 bases remaining between them. Germline V gene lookup returns CDR1 MNHNY and CDR2 SVGAGI (reference sequence). The CDR3 spells CASSYSRGGGETQYF. Written as DNA, the CDR3 is TGTGCCAGCAGTTACTCGCGTGGGGGCGGAGAGACCCAGTACTTC.

This clone was counted a few times. V and J are TRBV18 and TRBJ1-1, with 12 nucleotides matching TRBD1. The germline CDR1 and CDR2 sequences are KGHSH and LQKENI. The CDR3 consists of 16 residues. J gave up 1 base and V 5 bases, and 5 bases lay outside the gene matches. The CDR3 protein is CASSTGQGAENTEAFF. CDR3 sequence (DNA): TGTGCCAGCTCAACGGGACAGGGGGCAGAGAACACTGAAGCTTTCTTT.

The J gene is TRBJ2-3, the V gene TRBV13; possibly TRBD2 for D (5 bases). Trimming took 0 bases from V and 1 from J, leaving 26 bases between them. Germline V gives CDR1 PRHDT, CDR2 FYEKMQ (reference sequence). The CDR3 extends over 21 amino acids. CDR3 in amino acids: CASSLGGWHQVGISGTDTQYF. In DNA, the CDR3 is TGTGCCAGCAGCTTAGGGGGTTGGCACCAAGTGGGCATTAGCGGCACAGATACGCAGTATTTT.

V is TRBV29-1 and J is TRBJ1-2; 7 nucleotides match TRBD1. V shed 7 bases and J 2 bases; nucleotides not matched to a gene: 4. The germline V gene encodes CDR1 SQVTM and CDR2 ANQGSEA. CDR3 size: 12 residues. As DNA, the CDR3 is TGCAGCGGGGGAGGGGGCAACTATGGCTACACCTTC. Translating it yields CSGGGGNYGYTF.

Concerning this clone itself: This sample includes further DNA sequences coding for the same CDR3. The chain has TRBV30 and TRBJ2-4; unclear D gene. The germline V gene has CDR1 GTSNPN and CDR2 SVGIG (reference sequence). Trimming shortened V by 3 bases and J by 1 base, and 7 bases separated the two germline ends. This CDR3 region has 13 residues. DNA for the CDR3: TGTGCCTGGAGCAGTTCTGCCAAAAACATTCAGTACTTC. Translating gives CAWSSSAKNIQYF.

The V call is TRBV2, the J call TRBJ2-7; 10 bases align to TRBD2. The V segment lost 7 bases and the J segment 2 bases; nucleotides outside the gene matches: 8. The CDR3 length is 15 residues. Germline CDR1 reads SNHLY; CDR2 reads FYNNEI. CDR3 nucleotides: TGTGCCAGCATTTCTAGCGGGAGTCCGACCTACGAGCAGTACTTC. Translating gives CASISSGSPTYEQYF.

This clone was detected ten times or more. This sequence joins TRBV3-1 (or the pseudogene TRBV3-2) and TRBJ1-1, with D uncertain. The CDR3 is made up of 15 amino acids. Germline V gives CDR1 LGHDT, CDR2 YNNKEL (reference sequence). The germline V and J ends were trimmed by 0 bases and 8 bases, with 16 bases remaining between them. The CDR3 loop is CASSQEVGESPEAFF. The DNA of the CDR3 is TGTGCCAGCAGCCAAGAAGTCGGGGAGAGCCCGGAAGCTTTCTTT.

This chain connects TRBV6-5 to TRBJ1-1; the D gene is possibly TRBD1 (6 bases). The germline V gene encodes CDR1 MNHEY and CDR2 SVGAGI. This CDR3 comprises 15 residues. Trimming took off 8 bases at V and 4 bases at J, with 20 bases between the two ends. This chain's CDR3 is CASRSVRGFFTEAFF. In nucleotides, the CDR3 is TGTGCCAGCCGCTCCGTCAGGGGTTTCTTCACTGAAGCTTTCTTT.

The chain combines TRBV3-1 (or the pseudogene TRBV3-2) with TRBJ1-6, with D maybe TRBD1 (6 bases). Germline CDR1 is LGHDT and CDR2 is YNNKEL (reference sequence). This CDR3 has 14 residues. V was clipped by 2 bases and J by 8 bases, with 10 bases between them. The CDR3 reads CASSQPGDHSPLHF. Here the CDR3 DNA reads TGTGCCAGCAGCCAACCAGGGGACCATTCACCCCTCCACTTT.

V usage is TRBV4-3 and J usage is TRBJ2-1, with 7 bases fitting TRBD1. The CDR3 loop spans 14 amino acids. V trimming: 4 bases; J trimming: 2 bases; junction bases outside the gene matches: 2. Looked up from germline, CDR1 is LGHNA and CDR2 is YSLEER. The CDR3 here is CASSPGQTYNEQFF. The CDR3 region has the DNA TGCGCCAGCAGCCCGGGACAGACCTACAATGAGCAGTTCTTC.

The rearrangement uses TRBV5-1 and TRBJ2-1, with 13 nucleotides matching TRBD2. V shed 4 bases and J 0 bases; nucleotides not matched to a gene: 4. The CDR3 runs to 17 residues. Germline lookup yields CDR1 SGHRS and CDR2 YFSETQ. CDR3 bases: TGCGCCAGCAGCCAGGGACTAGCGGGGAGCTCCTACAATGAGCAGTTCTTC. This gives the protein CASSQGLAGSSYNEQFF.

The rearrangement joins TRBV9 to TRBJ2-1; perhaps TRBD1 as D (6 bases). This CDR3 region has 15 residues. The germline V gene has CDR1 SGDLS and CDR2 YYNGEE. Trimming shortened V by 0 bases and J by 3 bases, and 10 bases separated the two germline ends. CDR3 loop: CASSVVGASYNEQFF. Written as DNA, the CDR3 is TGTGCCAGCAGCGTAGTGGGGGCCAGCTACAATGAGCAGTTCTTC.

V is TRBV27 and J is TRBJ2-1; D unresolved. CDR1 and CDR2 from the germline V gene are MNHEY and SMNVEV (reference sequence). With 3 bases removed from V and 10 bases from J, the gap between germline ends came to 10 bases. The CDR3 is made up of 12 amino acids. The CDR3 DNA reads as TGTGCCAGCAGTTTCTATGGCGGCGAGCAGTTCTTC. It translates to CASSFYGGEQFF.

The rearrangement links TRBV15 to TRBJ1-1; D is unclear. Per the germline V gene, CDR1 is LNHNV and CDR2 is YYDKDF (reference sequence). The length of the CDR3 is 12 residues. Trimming took off 3 bases at V and 8 bases at J, with 10 bases between the two ends. The CDR3 coding sequence is TGTGCCACCAGCAGGGCCCTCGGGGAAGCTTTCTTT. Amino acids: CATSRALGEAFF. Based on the CDR3 plus reference TRBV15 and TRBJ1-1, the full variable domain is DAMVIQNPRYQVTQFGKPVTLSCSQTLNHNVMYWYQQKSSQAPKLLFHYYDKDFNNEADTPDNFQSRRPNTSFCFLDIRSPGLGDTAMYLCATSRALGEAFFGQGTRLTVV.